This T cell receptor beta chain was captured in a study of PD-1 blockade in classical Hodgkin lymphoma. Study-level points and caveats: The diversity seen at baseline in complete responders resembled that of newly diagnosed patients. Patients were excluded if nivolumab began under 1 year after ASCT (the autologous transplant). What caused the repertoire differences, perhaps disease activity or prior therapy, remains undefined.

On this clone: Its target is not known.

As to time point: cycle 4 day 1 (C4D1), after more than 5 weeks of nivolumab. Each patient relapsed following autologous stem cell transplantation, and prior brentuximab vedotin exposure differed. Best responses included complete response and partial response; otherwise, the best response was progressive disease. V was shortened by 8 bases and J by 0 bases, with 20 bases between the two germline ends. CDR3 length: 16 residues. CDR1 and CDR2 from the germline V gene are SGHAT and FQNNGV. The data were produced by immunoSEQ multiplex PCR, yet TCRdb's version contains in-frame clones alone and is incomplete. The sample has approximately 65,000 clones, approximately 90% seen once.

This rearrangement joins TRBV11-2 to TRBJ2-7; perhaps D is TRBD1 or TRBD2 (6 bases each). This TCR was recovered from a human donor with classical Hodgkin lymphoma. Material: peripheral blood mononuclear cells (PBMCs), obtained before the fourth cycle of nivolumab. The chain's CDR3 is CASLRGTGASSYEQYF. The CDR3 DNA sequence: TGTGCCAGCCTAAGGGGGACGGGGGCGAGCTCCTACGAGCAGTACTTC.